These 27 T cell receptor beta chains originate from one sample sequenced in a study of T cells after posttransplantation cyclophosphamide. Measured with immunoSEQ multiplex PCR; TCRdb has only the in-frame clones, and not every one. The profile covers more than 40,000 clones, none occurring a single time. The source material was PBMCs. The receptors stem from a man aged 35 to 55 in good health, CMV-negative, and a related stem cell transplant donor.

At least ten counts were recorded for this clone. V usage is TRBV11-3 and J usage is TRBJ2-4; no reliable D call. CDR1 and CDR2 (germline): SGHNT, YENEEA. Trimming shortened V by 0 bases and J by 6 bases, and 6 bases separated the two germline ends. CDR3 size: 13 residues. The CDR3 DNA follows: TGTGCCAGCAGCTTAGATTACAGAAACATTCAGTACTTC. Translated: CASSLDYRNIQYF. The whole variable domain, filled in from reference TRBV11-3 and TRBJ2-4, reads EAGVVQSPRYKIIEKKQPVAFWCNPISGHNTLYWYLQNLGQGPELLIRYENEEAVDDSQLPKDRFSAERLKGVDSTLKIQPAELGDSAVYLCASSLDYRNIQYFGAGTRLSVL.

This clone was picked up many times. The chain links TRBV27 to TRBJ2-3; 9 bases fit TRBD2. The ends lost 8 bases at V and 2 bases at J; junction bases unmatched: 8. CDR1 and CDR2 from the germline V gene are MNHEY and SMNVEV (reference sequence). The CDR3 sequence is 15 residues long. CDR3 in amino acids: CASQPGLAYTDTQYF. In DNA form, the CDR3 reads TGTGCCAGCCAACCGGGACTAGCCTACACAGATACGCAGTATTTT.

This clone was counted many times. The gene calls are TRBV5-1 and TRBJ1-5; tentative D call: TRBD1 (5 bases). Per germline, CDR1 SGHRS and CDR2 YFSETQ. The CDR3 length is 15 residues. Trimming left V 0 bases short and J 2 bases short, with 9 bases between. The CDR3 region is CASSLEGIRNQPQHF. In DNA, the CDR3 is TGCGCCAGCAGCTTGGAGGGGATTCGCAATCAGCCCCAGCATTTT.

The table lists this clone with many counts. J is TRBJ2-1 and V is TRBV27, with 11 bases that match TRBD1. Germline V gene data show CDR1 as MNHEY and CDR2 as SMNVEV (reference sequence). The V and J ends lost 5 bases and 3 bases, in that order; junction bases with no gene match: 3. The length of the CDR3 is 15 residues. CDR3 residues: CASSQGTGGYNEQFF. DNA for the CDR3: TGTGCCAGCAGTCAAGGGACAGGGGGCTACAATGAGCAGTTCTTC.

This clone was recorded at least ten times. The V gene is TRBV19, the J gene TRBJ2-1; maybe TRBD2 (5 bases). Germline lookup yields CDR1 LNHDA and CDR2 SQIVND (reference sequence). V dropped 3 bases and J dropped 7 bases, with 13 bases sitting between them. The CDR3 is 14 residues long. The DNA of the CDR3 is TGTGCCAGTAGTATGTTGGACTTGCTAAATGAGCAGTTCTTC. This encodes CASSMLDLLNEQFF.

This clone was seen a handful of times. This chain connects TRBV5-6 to TRBJ2-3; 9 bases line up with TRBD1. V dropped 0 bases and J dropped 4; count of bases not matched to a gene: 6. Germline V gene data show CDR1 as SGHDT and CDR2 as YYEEEE. This CDR3 region has 16 residues. Written as DNA, the CDR3 is TGTGCCAGCAGCTTGGATGGGGGACAGGGCCCAGATACGCAGTATTTT. Amino acid sequence: CASSLDGGQGPDTQYF.

This clone was observed at least ten times. The chain links TRBV7-2 to TRBJ2-7; the match to TRBD2 covers 8 bases. J lost 3 bases, V lost 5 bases, and 12 bases had no gene match. CDR1 and CDR2 (germline): SGHTA, FQGNSA. This CDR3 spans 16 amino acids. As DNA, the CDR3 is TGTGCCAGCAGCGTTAGAAGGACTAGCCTAAACTACGAGCAGTACTTC. This encodes CASSVRRTSLNYEQYF.

In its sample, this clone was seen many times. V and J are TRBV5-6 and TRBJ2-5; 16 bases align to TRBD2. The germline V gene has CDR1 SGHDT and CDR2 YYEEEE. The CDR3 has 18 residues. J lost 0 bases, V lost 4 bases, and 6 bases had no gene match. The CDR3 sequence is CASSQGLAGGRYQETQYF. CDR3 coding DNA: TGTGCCAGCAGCCAGGGACTAGCGGGAGGGCGGTACCAAGAGACCCAGTACTTC.

This clone was counted at least ten times. The rearrangement uses TRBV6-5 and TRBJ2-7, with 7 bases aligning to TRBD2. CDR1 is MNHEY and CDR2 is SVGAGI in the germline V gene. CDR3 length: 13 amino acids. Losses at the gene ends were 5 bases for V and 2 bases for J; bases not matched to a gene: 3. This chain's CDR3 is CASSKRDTYEQYF. In DNA, the CDR3 is TGTGCCAGCAGTAAGCGGGATACCTACGAGCAGTACTTC.

In the case of this clone: Distinct nucleotide sequences in the sample also encode this CDR3. The chain combines TRBV9 with TRBJ1-3; D call uncertain. This CDR3 is 14 amino acids long. Germline lookup yields CDR1 SGDLS and CDR2 YYNGEE. Trimming cost V 1 base and J 4 bases, with 9 bases left between them. The CDR3 coding sequence is TGTGCCAGCAGCGTAAGCCCGGGGGGAAACACCATATATTTT. Its translation is CASSVSPGGNTIYF.

This clone was found many times. In DNA, the CDR3 is TGTGCCAGCGAAGCAGGGTACGAGCAGTACTTC. Amino acid sequence: CASEAGYEQYF. V and J are TRBV28 and TRBJ2-7; D is perhaps TRBD1 (5 bases). The CDR3 length is 11 residues. V lost 8 bases and J 4 bases, leaving 9 bases between the germline ends. Looked up from germline, CDR1 is MDHEN and CDR2 is SYDVKM.

This clone was recorded many times. V is TRBV30 and J is TRBJ1-2; TRBD1 matches at 7 bases. CDR1 and CDR2 from the germline V gene are GTSNPN and SVGIG (reference sequence). J gave up 8 bases and V 2 bases, and 8 bases lay outside the gene matches. This CDR3 has 13 amino acids. CDR3 residues: CAWSYSPGQGYTF. CDR3 in DNA: TGTGCCTGGAGTTACTCTCCGGGACAGGGCTACACCTTC.

This clone was recorded a few times. The chain couples TRBV28 to TRBJ1-6; no clear D gene. V was pared by 1 base and J by 0 bases, with 10 bases between. Germline V CDR1 and CDR2: MDHEN, SYDVKM. The CDR3 is 17 amino acids. CDR3 residues: CASSLFPLSSYNSPLHF. For the CDR3, the DNA is TGTGCCAGCAGTTTATTTCCGTTGAGCTCCTATAATTCACCCCTCCACTTT. The whole variable domain, filled in from reference TRBV28 and TRBJ1-6, reads DVKVTQSSRYLVKRTGEKVFLECVQDMDHENMFWYRQDPGLGLRLIYFSYDVKMKEKGDIPEGYSVSREKKERFSLILESASTNQTSMYLCASSLFPLSSYNSPLHFGNGTRLTVT.

This clone was seen many times. The chain couples TRBV7-9 to TRBJ1-2, with D possibly TRBD1 on 5 matching bases. The CDR3 length is 11 residues. In germline, CDR1 is SEHNR, CDR2 FQNEAQ (reference sequence). V was clipped by 5 bases and J by 7 bases, with 8 bases between them. CDR3 protein: CASSATAGYTF. In nucleotides, the CDR3 is TGTGCCAGCAGCGCGACAGCTGGCTACACCTTC.

CDR3 residues: CASSGSRDSPRLDEQFF. CDR3 bases: TGTGCCAGCAGTGGATCCCGGGACAGCCCCCGGTTGGATGAGCAGTTCTTC. The chain uses TRBV2 and TRBJ2-1; TRBD1 matches 7 bases. Losses at the gene ends were 4 bases for V and 8 bases for J; bases not matched to a gene: 17. Germline CDR1 reads SNHLY; CDR2 reads FYNNEI. CDR3 size: 17 residues.

This clone occurred many times. This chain joins TRBV6-5 and TRBJ2-7, with TRBD2 matching 8 bases. The CDR3 totals 12 residues. Trimming at V came to 5 bases and at J to 5 bases, leaving 2 bases not matched to a gene. Germline CDR1 reads MNHEY; CDR2 reads SVGAGI. The CDR3 loop reads CASSRSGDEQYF. CDR3 nucleotide sequence: TGTGCCAGCAGTCGTAGCGGGGACGAGCAGTACTTC.

This clone came up many times. The chain has TRBV6-5 and TRBJ1-3; no clear D. CDR1 and CDR2 (germline): MNHEY, SVGAGI. CDR3 size: 12 residues. Trimming pared 10 bases from V and 1 base from J, leaving 8 bases between. CDR3 sequence: CATKTSGNTIYF. DNA for the CDR3: TGTGCCACCAAGACTTCTGGAAACACCATATATTTT.

Many counts were recorded for this clone. The chain is built from TRBV7-2 and TRBJ2-1, with 7 nucleotides matching TRBD2. Losses at the gene ends were 2 bases for V and 0 bases for J; bases not matched to a gene: 13. The CDR3 consists of 19 residues. The V gene's germline CDR1 is SGHTA and CDR2 FQGNSA. The CDR3 nucleotides read TGTGCCAGCAGCTTAAGGCGGGGGACGACCCTGAGCTCCTACAATGAGCAGTTCTTC. This sequence encodes CASSLRRGTTLSSYNEQFF.

This clone was detected ten times or more. The chain employs TRBV23-1 and TRBJ1-2; D possibly corresponds to TRBD1 (5 bases). TRBV23-1 is an open reading frame whose function is uncertain. This CDR3 is 14 amino acids long. V was trimmed by 2 bases and J by 4 bases, leaving 11 bases between them. The CDR3 DNA reads as TGCGCCAGCAGTCAACGGACAAGGGCCTATGGCTACACCTTC. This codes for CASSQRTRAYGYTF.

This clone was counted many times. The V gene is TRBV4-2, the J gene TRBJ2-5; 10 positions agree with TRBD2. Trimming took 4 bases from V and 1 from J; bases not matched to a gene: 9. The CDR3 has 17 residues. Germline values: CDR1 LGHNA, CDR2 YNFKEQ. CDR3 DNA sequence: TGTGCCAGCAGCCGACTTACTAGCGGGGATTCCCAAGAGACCCAGTACTTC. This translates into CASSRLTSGDSQETQYF.

This clone was seen repeatedly, ten times or more. Here the CDR3 reads CASSRRVDGNQPQHF. The CDR3, as DNA: TGTGCCAGCAGCCGCAGGGTAGACGGCAATCAGCCCCAGCATTTT. The rearrangement joins TRBV7-2 to TRBJ1-5; maybe TRBD1 (5 bases). There are 15 residues in the CDR3. Germline V CDR1 and CDR2: SGHTA, FQGNSA. Trimming stripped 5 bases from V and 2 bases from J, with 13 bases between.

This clone has a count of ten or more. J is TRBJ1-1 and V is TRBV7-9, with TRBD1 matching over 8 bases. The length of the CDR3 is 13 residues. CDR1 is SEHNR, CDR2 FQNEAQ, per germline (reference sequence). The V and J ends lost 1 base and 11 bases, in that order; junction bases with no gene match: 6. The CDR3 DNA reads as TGTGCCAGCAGCTTAGGACCAGGGGGCTTGGCTTTCTTT. It is translated as CASSLGPGGLAFF.

This clone was seen at least ten times. CDR3 nucleotide sequence: TGTGCCAGCAGCTTCGATCGGGGAGAGACCCAGTACTTC. It specifies CASSFDRGETQYF. The chain has TRBV7-6 and TRBJ2-5; TRBD2 is a possible D gene (5 bases). In germline, CDR1 is SGHVS, CDR2 FNYEAQ. Trimming took 3 bases from V and 4 from J, leaving 9 bases between them. The CDR3 spans 13 residues.

In its sample, this clone was seen many times. The V gene is TRBV19, the J gene TRBJ2-3; 7 bases are shared with TRBD1. CDR3 size: 11 residues. After removal of 10 bases from V and 6 bases from J, the junction contained 4 bases not matched to a gene. Germline assignment: CDR1 LNHDA and CDR2 SQIVND (reference sequence). CDR3 sequence: CATQGVDTQYF. The CDR3 DNA follows: TGTGCCACTCAGGGGGTGGATACGCAGTATTTT.

This clone was detected ten times or more. V gene TRBV19 combines with J gene TRBJ2-1, with a weak D call TRBD2 (5 bases). Trimming left V 5 bases short and J 4 bases short, with 12 bases between. Per germline, CDR1 LNHDA and CDR2 SQIVND (reference sequence). The CDR3 spans 14 residues. DNA for the CDR3: TGTGCCAGTAGTCCCTCACTAGAGTACAATGAGCAGTTCTTC. Translating gives CASSPSLEYNEQFF.

The table lists this clone with many counts. The chain recombines TRBV5-6 with TRBJ2-7; 7 nucleotides align to TRBD1. Trimming cost V 0 bases and J 7 bases; bases outside gene matches: 13. Per germline, CDR1 SGHDT and CDR2 YYEEEE. The CDR3 covers 16 residues. CDR3 coding DNA: TGTGCCAGCAGCTTGGCAGGGACAGTGTCCCTACGAGAGCAGTACTTC. It yields the protein CASSLAGTVSLREQYF.

Many counts were recorded for this clone. The rearrangement joins TRBV11-2 to TRBJ2-7; a weak D match, TRBD2 (6 bases). Trimming took 5 bases from V and 12 from J, leaving 17 bases between them. Germline V gene lookup returns CDR1 SGHAT and CDR2 FQNNGV. The CDR3 contains 12 residues. DNA of the CDR3: TGTGCCAGCAGCCCCGATAGTAGCGGATCGTACTTC. It codes for CASSPDSSGSYF. Full variable domain (outside the CDR3, taken from reference TRBV11-2 and TRBJ2-7): EAGVAQSPRYKIIEKRQSVAFWCNPISGHATLYWYQQILGQGPKLLIQFQNNGVVDDSQLPKDRFSAERLKGVDSTLKIQPAKLEDSAVYLCASSPDSSGSYFGPGTRLTVT.